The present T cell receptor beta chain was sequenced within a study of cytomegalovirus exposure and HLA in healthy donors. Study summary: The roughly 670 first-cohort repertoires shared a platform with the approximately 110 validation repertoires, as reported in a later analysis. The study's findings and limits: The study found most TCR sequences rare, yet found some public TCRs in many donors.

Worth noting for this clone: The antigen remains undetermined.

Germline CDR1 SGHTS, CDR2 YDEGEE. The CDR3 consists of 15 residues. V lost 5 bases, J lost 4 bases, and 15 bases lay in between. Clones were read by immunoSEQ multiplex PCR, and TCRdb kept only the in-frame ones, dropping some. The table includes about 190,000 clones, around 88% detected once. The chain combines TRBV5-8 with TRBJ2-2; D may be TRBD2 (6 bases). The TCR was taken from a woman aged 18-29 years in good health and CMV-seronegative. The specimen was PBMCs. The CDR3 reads CASRRTGGATGELFF. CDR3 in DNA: TGTGCCAGCAGGCGGACGGGCGGGGCCACCGGGGAGCTGTTTTTT.